Below, 9 T cell receptor beta chains from the same sample are listed, as sequenced in a study of Graves' ophthalmopathy and Graves' hyperthyroidism. As the template, RNA transcripts were used to amplify TCR beta CDR3 regions. RT-PCR was first run with HTBI primers, then multiplex PCR in a second round. TCRdb passed the multiplex PCR reads through MiXCR, listing each CDR3 protein once. Of 40,000 or so distinct CDR3 sequences in the sample, around half were seen once. Sequenced material: peripheral blood. The receptor set was obtained from an adult woman with stable Graves' hyperthyroidism.

The gene calls are TRBV20-1 and TRBJ1-5; 7 nucleotides agree with TRBD1. The germline CDR1 and CDR2 sequences are DFQATT and SNEGSKA (reference sequence). The J segment lost 0 bases and the V segment lost 6 bases, leaving 11 bases of the junction unmatched. CDR3 length: 16 amino acids. The CDR3 coding sequence is TGCAGTGCCCGGGCAGGGGGTTACGGTAGCAATCAGCCCCAGCATTTT. Translation gives CSARAGGYGSNQPQHF.

In its sample, this clonotype was seen many times. The chain employs TRBV20-1 and TRBJ1-6; 12 nucleotides match TRBD1. The CDR3 spans 17 residues. CDR1 and CDR2 (germline): DFQATT, SNEGSKA (reference sequence). The junction had 9 bases not matched to a gene; V was cut back by 3 bases and J by 6 bases. CDR3 protein: CSARPGQGALSNSPLHF. The DNA of the CDR3 is TGCAGTGCTAGGCCGGGACAGGGGGCGCTTAGTAATTCACCCCTCCACTTT.

The rearrangement uses TRBV10-3 and TRBJ2-2; the match to TRBD2 covers 15 bases. The CDR3 consists of 15 residues. CDR1 and CDR2 (germline): ENHRY, SYGVKD. V was pared by 4 bases and J by 6 bases, with 0 bases of the junction left unmatched. CDR3 nucleotides: TGTGCCATCAGTGGGACTAGCGGGAGGGCCGGGGAGCTGTTTTTT. Protein product: CAISGTSGRAGELFF.

The CDR3 here is CATSRGGAGVGETQYF. The CDR3 bases are TGTGCCACCAGCAGAGGAGGAGCGGGAGTGGGTGAGACCCAGTACTTC. This chain joins TRBV15 and TRBJ2-5, with 8 positions matching TRBD2. V gave up 1 base and J gave up 5 bases; unmatched junction bases: 9. The CDR3 sequence is 16 residues long. Germline V gene data show CDR1 as LNHNV and CDR2 as YYDKDF (reference sequence).

Comment on this clonotype: A read error may account for a junction end that differs from germline. The rearrangement uses TRBV19 and TRBJ2-7; TRBD2 might be the D (6 bases). CDR1 LNHDA and CDR2 SQIVND come from the germline V gene (reference sequence). The CDR3 runs 15 residues. The CDR3 DNA follows: TGTGCCGGTAGCCAAAGACTAGACTCATTCTGCGAGCAGTACTTC. This encodes CAGSQRLDSFCEQYF.

This rearrangement joins TRBV27 to TRBJ2-7, with unresolved D. There are 14 residues in the CDR3. Trimming removed 2 bases from V and 2 bases from J, with 10 bases in between. Per germline, CDR1 MNHEY and CDR2 SMNVEV (reference sequence). The CDR3 here is CASSLTDTAYEQYF. In DNA, the CDR3 is TGTGCCAGCAGTTTAACCGACACCGCCTACGAGCAGTACTTC.

This clonotype was seen once. The chain is built from TRBV20-1 and TRBJ1-5, with 8 nucleotides matching TRBD1. Trimming at V came to 5 bases and at J to 2 bases, leaving 2 bases not matched to a gene. The length of the CDR3 is 13 residues. Looked up from germline, CDR1 is DFQATT and CDR2 is SNEGSKA (reference sequence). The CDR3 is CSAGGQGNQPQHF. CDR3 nucleotide sequence: TGCAGTGCTGGGGGACAGGGCAATCAGCCCCAGCATTTT.

In this sample, this clonotype turned up once. The rearrangement uses TRBV20-1 and TRBJ2-5, with 14 positions matching TRBD2. CDR3 length: 15 residues. Germline lookup yields CDR1 DFQATT and CDR2 SNEGSKA (reference sequence). Germline trimming cut 6 bases from V and 7 bases from J; bases unmatched to any gene: 10. For the CDR3, the DNA is TGCAGTGCCAGGATGACTAGCGGGAGGGTCACGACCCAGTACTTC. Encoded protein: CSARMTSGRVTTQYF.

This clonotype was detected many times. The J gene is TRBJ1-4, the V gene TRBV9, with 12 bases that match TRBD1. The CDR3 sequence is 14 residues long. J was trimmed by 8 bases and V by 4 bases; bases with no gene match: 3. Per germline, CDR1 SGDLS and CDR2 YYNGEE. The CDR3 loop reads CASSPGTGGEKLFF. CDR3 DNA: TGTGCCAGCAGCCCCGGGACAGGGGGCGAAAAACTGTTTTTT.